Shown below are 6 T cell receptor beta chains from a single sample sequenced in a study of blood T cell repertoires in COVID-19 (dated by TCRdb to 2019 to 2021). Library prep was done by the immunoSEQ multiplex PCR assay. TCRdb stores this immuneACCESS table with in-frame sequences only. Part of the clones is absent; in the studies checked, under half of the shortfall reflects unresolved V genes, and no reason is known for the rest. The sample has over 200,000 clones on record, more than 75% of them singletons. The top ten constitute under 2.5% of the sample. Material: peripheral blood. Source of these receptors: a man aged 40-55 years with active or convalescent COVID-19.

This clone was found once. CDR3 loop: CASSQVVGTPGPGEQFF. CDR3 coding DNA: TGCGCCAGCAGCCAAGTGGTGGGTACACCAGGGCCGGGTGAGCAGTTCTTC. The V gene is TRBV4-1, the J gene TRBJ2-1, with D possibly TRBD1 on 5 matching bases. CDR1 is MGHRA and CDR2 is YSYEKL in the germline V gene. Trimming pared 1 base from V and 9 bases from J, leaving 22 bases between. This CDR3 region has 17 residues.

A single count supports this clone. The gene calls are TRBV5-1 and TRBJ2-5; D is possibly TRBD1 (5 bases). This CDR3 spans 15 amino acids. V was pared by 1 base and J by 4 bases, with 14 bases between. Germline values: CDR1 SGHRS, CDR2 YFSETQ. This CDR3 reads CASSLTAGSPETQYF. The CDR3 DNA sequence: TGCGCCAGCAGCTTGACCGCAGGGTCCCCAGAGACCCAGTACTTC.

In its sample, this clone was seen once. The CDR3 region is CASSRTDRTQNTEAFF. Here the CDR3 DNA reads TGTGCCAGCAGCCGTACTGACAGAACCCAGAACACTGAAGCTTTCTTT. This chain connects TRBV21-1 to TRBJ1-1; the table's D call, TRBD1, has no DNA check behind it. TRBV21-1 is a listed pseudogene. This CDR3 has 16 amino acids.

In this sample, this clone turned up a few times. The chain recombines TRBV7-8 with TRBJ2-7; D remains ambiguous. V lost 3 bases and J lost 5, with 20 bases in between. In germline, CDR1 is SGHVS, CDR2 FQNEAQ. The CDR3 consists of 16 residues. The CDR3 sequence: CASSFQTLPGLNEQYF. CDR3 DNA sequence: TGTGCCAGCAGCTTTCAAACCCTCCCGGGTTTGAACGAGCAGTACTTC.

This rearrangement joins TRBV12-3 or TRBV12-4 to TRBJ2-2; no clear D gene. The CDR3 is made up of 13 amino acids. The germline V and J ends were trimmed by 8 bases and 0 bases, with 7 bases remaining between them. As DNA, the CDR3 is TGTGCCAGCCAGTACACGAACACCGGGGAGCTGTTTTTT. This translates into CASQYTNTGELFF.

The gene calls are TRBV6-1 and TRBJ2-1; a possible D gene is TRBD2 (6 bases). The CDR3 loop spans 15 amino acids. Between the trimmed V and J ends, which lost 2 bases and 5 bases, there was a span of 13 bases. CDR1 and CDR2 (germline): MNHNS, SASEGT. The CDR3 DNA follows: TGTGCCAGCAGTGAACACGGGGGTAGCAACAATGAGCAGTTCTTC. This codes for CASSEHGGSNNEQFF.